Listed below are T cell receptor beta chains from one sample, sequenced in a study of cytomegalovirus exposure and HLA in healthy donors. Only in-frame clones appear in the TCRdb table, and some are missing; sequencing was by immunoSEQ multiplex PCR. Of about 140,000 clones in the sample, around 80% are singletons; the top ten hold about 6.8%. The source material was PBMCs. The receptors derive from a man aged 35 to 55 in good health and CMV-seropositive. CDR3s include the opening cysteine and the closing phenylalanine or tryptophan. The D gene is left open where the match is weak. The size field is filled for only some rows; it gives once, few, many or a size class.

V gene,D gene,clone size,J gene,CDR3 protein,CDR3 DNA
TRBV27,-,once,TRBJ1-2,CASSLRLGYGYTF,TGTGCCAGCAGTTTACGACTTGGGTATGGCTACACCTTC
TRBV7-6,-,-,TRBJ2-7,CASGPRDRVAGRYEQYF,TGTGCCAGCGGTCCCCGGGACAGGGTAGCGGGAAGGTACGAGCAGTACTTC
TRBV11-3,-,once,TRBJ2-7,CASSLRGEGGSYEQYF,TGTGCCAGCAGCTTGAGGGGGGAGGGGGGGTCCTACGAGCAGTACTTC
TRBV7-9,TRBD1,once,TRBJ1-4,CASSSSTGYEKLFF,TGTGCCAGCAGCTCGTCGACAGGGTATGAAAAACTGTTTTTT
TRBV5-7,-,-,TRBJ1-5,CASSLAIAVSNQPQHF,TGTGCCAGCAGCTTGGCCATCGCAGTAAGCAATCAGCCCCAGCATTTT
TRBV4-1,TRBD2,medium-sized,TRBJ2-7,CASSQGTSGESYEQYF,TGCGCCAGCAGCCAAGGGACTAGCGGGGAATCCTACGAGCAGTACTTC
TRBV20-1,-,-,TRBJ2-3,CSAQSGDTQYF,TGCAGTGCCCAGTCGGGAGATACGCAGTATTTT
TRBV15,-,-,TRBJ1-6,CATSRDLSFYNSPLHF,TGTGCCACCAGCAGAGATCTTTCCTTCTATAATTCACCCCTCCACTTT
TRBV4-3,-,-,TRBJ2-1,CASSQREGVGNEQFF,TGCGCCAGCAGCCAACGCGAAGGGGTTGGGAATGAGCAGTTCTTC
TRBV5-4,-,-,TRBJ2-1,CASSLSTSWSSYNEQFF,TGTGCCAGCAGCTTGTCCACTAGCTGGAGCTCCTACAATGAGCAGTTCTTC
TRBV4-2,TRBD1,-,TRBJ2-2,CASSQRLIPGGQGASGELFF,TGTGCCAGCAGCCAACGGTTGATCCCGGGGGGACAGGGGGCATCCGGGGAGCTGTTTTTT
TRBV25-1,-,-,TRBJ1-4,CASSEFIGPEKLFF,TGTGCCAGCAGTGAATTTATTGGCCCAGAAAAACTGTTTTTT
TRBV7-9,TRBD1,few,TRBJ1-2,CASTLFSGGLGYGYTF,TGTGCCAGCACTTTGTTCTCAGGGGGGCTTGGTTATGGCTACACCTTC
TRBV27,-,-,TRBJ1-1,CASSPRPGTEAFF,TGTGCCAGCAGCCCCCGACCGGGGACTGAAGCTTTCTTT
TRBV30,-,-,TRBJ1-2,CAWRPGWAPNYGYTF,TGTGCCTGGAGACCTGGGTGGGCCCCTAACTATGGCTACACCTTC
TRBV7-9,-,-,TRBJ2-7,CASSPRTGTYEQYF,TGTGCCAGCAGCCCCCGAACAGGCACCTACGAGCAGTACTTC
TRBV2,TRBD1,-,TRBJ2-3,CASSSRQGVTDTQYF,TGTGCCAGCAGTTCCAGACAGGGAGTGACAGATACGCAGTATTTT
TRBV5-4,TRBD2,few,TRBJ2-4,CASRNGGGNDIQYF,TGTGCCAGCAGGAATGGCGGGGGGAACGACATTCAGTACTTC
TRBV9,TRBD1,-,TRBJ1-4,CASSPSGGGEKLFF,TGTGCCAGCAGCCCCTCAGGGGGCGGGGAAAAACTGTTTTTT
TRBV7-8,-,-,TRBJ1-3,CASSFGRAGGNTIYF,TGTGCCAGCAGCTTCGGCAGGGCCGGTGGAAACACCATATATTTT
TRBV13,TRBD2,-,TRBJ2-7,CASNSGGAFYEQYF,TGTGCCAGCAATAGCGGGGGGGCGTTCTACGAGCAGTACTTC
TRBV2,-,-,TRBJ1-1,CASTGDGTEAFF,TGTGCCAGCACAGGGGACGGCACTGAAGCTTTCTTT
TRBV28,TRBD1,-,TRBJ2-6,CASSPGTGVTGANVLTF,TGTGCCAGCAGCCCCGGGACAGGGGTAACTGGGGCCAACGTCCTGACTTTC
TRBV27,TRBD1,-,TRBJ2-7,CASSFTGAPFYEQYF,TGTGCCAGCAGTTTTACAGGGGCCCCCTTCTACGAGCAGTACTTC
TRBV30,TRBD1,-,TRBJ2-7,CAWGRDRGYEQYF,TGTGCCTGGGGCCGGGACAGGGGTTACGAGCAGTACTTC
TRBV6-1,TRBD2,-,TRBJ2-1,CASRILAGGDNEQFF,TGTGCCAGCAGGATACTAGCGGGGGGAGACAATGAGCAGTTCTTC
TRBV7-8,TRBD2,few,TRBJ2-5,CASSFQGGETQYF,TGTGCCAGCAGCTTCCAGGGAGGGGAGACCCAGTACTTC
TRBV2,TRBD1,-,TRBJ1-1,CASRVSRTGVNTEAFF,TGTGCCAGCAGAGTTTCCCGGACAGGGGTGAACACTGAAGCTTTCTTT
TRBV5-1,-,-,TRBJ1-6,CASTRDNPNSPLHF,TGCGCCAGCACACGGGACAACCCAAATTCACCCCTCCACTTT
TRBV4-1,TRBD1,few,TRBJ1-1,CASSQSGQGGTEAFF,TGCGCCAGCAGCCAATCGGGACAGGGAGGAACTGAAGCTTTCTTT
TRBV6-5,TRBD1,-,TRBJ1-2,CASSSLTGVGGYTF,TGTGCCAGCAGCTCCCTTACAGGGGTCGGAGGCTACACCTTC
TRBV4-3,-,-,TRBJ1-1,CASSQEGGAAEAFF,TGCGCCAGCAGCCAAGAAGGAGGGGCCGCTGAAGCTTTCTTT
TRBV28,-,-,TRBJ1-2,CASQPPGVSGYTF,TGTGCCAGCCAACCCCCGGGGGTTTCTGGCTACACCTTC
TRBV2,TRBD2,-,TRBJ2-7,CASSLRLAGAREQYF,TGTGCCAGCAGTCTGCGACTAGCGGGAGCCCGGGAGCAGTACTTC
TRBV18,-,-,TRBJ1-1,CASSPFRRQGSRGNTEAFF,TGTGCCAGCTCACCCTTCCGGCGGCAAGGGAGCCGTGGGAACACTGAAGCTTTCTTT
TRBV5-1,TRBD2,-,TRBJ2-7,CASRLAGEREQYF,TGCGCCAGCCGACTAGCGGGAGAGAGGGAGCAGTACTTC
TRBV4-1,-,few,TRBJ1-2,CASSQGQLGYGYTF,TGCGCCAGCAGCCAAGGGCAGCTAGGCTATGGCTACACCTTC
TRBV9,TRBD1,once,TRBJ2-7,CASSVVGTGTYEQYF,TGTGCCAGCAGCGTAGTTGGGACAGGGACCTACGAGCAGTACTTC
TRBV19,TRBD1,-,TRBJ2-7,CASSMQGVPYEQYF,TGTGCCAGTAGTATGCAGGGGGTACCCTACGAGCAGTACTTC
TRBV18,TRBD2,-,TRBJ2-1,CASSPGREGDEQFF,TGTGCCAGCTCACCGGGTCGGGAGGGCGATGAGCAGTTCTTC
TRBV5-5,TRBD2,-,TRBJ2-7,CASSLMGLAGYEQYF,TGTGCCAGCAGCTTGATGGGACTAGCGGGATATGAGCAGTACTTC
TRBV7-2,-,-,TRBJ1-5,CASSLVAGPGNQPQHF,TGTGCCAGCAGCTTAGTGGCAGGGCCAGGGAATCAGCCCCAGCATTTT
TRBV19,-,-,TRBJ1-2,CASSMNQRVGYTF,TGTGCCAGTAGTATGAACCAACGGGTTGGCTACACCTTC
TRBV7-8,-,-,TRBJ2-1,CASSSRLRGNYNEQFF,TGTGCCAGCAGCTCCCGCCTTCGCGGGAACTACAATGAGCAGTTCTTC
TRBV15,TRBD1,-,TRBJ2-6,CATSRDRQGTNVLTF,TGTGCCACCAGCAGAGATAGACAGGGAACCAACGTCCTGACTTTC
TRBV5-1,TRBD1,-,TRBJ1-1,CASSLQGSKNTEAFF,TGCGCCAGCAGCCTACAGGGGAGTAAGAACACTGAAGCTTTCTTT
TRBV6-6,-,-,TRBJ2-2,CASSQTGPTGELFF,TGTGCCAGCAGTCAGACAGGACCCACCGGGGAGCTGTTTTTT
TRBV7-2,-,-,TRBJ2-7,CASRTGYEQYF,TGTGCCAGCAGGACAGGTTACGAGCAGTACTTC
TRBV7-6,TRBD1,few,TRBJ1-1,CASSPRQGLGTEAFF,TGTGCCAGCAGCCCACGACAGGGGTTGGGGACTGAAGCTTTCTTT
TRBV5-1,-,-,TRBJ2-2,CASSLDWAQGAGELFF,TGCGCCAGCAGCCTTGATTGGGCCCAGGGTGCCGGGGAGCTGTTTTTT
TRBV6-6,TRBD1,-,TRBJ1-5,CASRPQGISNQPQHF,TGTGCCAGCAGGCCACAGGGGATTAGCAATCAGCCCCAGCATTTT
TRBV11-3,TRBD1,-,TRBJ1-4,CASSHGTGTNEKLFF,TGTGCCAGCAGCCACGGGACAGGGACTAATGAAAAACTGTTTTTT
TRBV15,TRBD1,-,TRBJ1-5,CATSQNRGFAGGGNQPQHF,TGTGCCACCAGCCAAAACAGGGGCTTCGCGGGGGGGGGCAATCAGCCCCAGCATTTT
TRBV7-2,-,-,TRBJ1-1,CASRLQTQGSTEAFF,TGTGCCAGCAGGTTGCAGACTCAGGGAAGCACTGAAGCTTTCTTT
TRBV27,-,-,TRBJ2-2,CASSFGFRSNTGELFF,TGTGCCAGCAGCTTCGGTTTCAGGTCGAACACCGGGGAGCTGTTTTTT
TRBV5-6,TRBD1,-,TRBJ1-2,CASSYRTGAYGYTF,TGTGCCAGCAGCTACCGGACAGGGGCCTATGGCTACACCTTC
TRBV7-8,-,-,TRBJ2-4,CASSSSPAINDIQYF,TGTGCCAGCAGCTCATCGCCCGCGATTAATGACATTCAGTACTTC